These T cell receptor beta chains were read from a single sample in a study of blood T cell repertoires in COVID-19. Sequencing was performed with immunoSEQ multiplex PCR; in TCRdb, only in-frame clones are kept and a portion is missing. The table lists around 130,000 clones, roughly nine tenths of them singletons, with less than 5% in the top ten. Material for sequencing was peripheral blood. Receptor source: a man aged 60 to 75 with COVID-19, enrolled during active disease. CDR3s include the opening cysteine and the closing phenylalanine or tryptophan. Each record gives: D gene, clone size, V gene, J gene, CDR3 protein, CDR3 DNA. The D gene is left open where the match is weak. Expanded clones get a size class; other rows say once, few or many, or leave the size out.

TRBD1,-,TRBV19,TRBJ1-5,CASEDRGSNQPQHF,TGTGCCAGCGAGGACAGGGGGAGCAATCAGCCCCAGCATTTT
TRBD1,-,TRBV28,TRBJ1-3,CASSRWGQERNTIYF,TGTGCCAGCAGTCGATGGGGACAGGAGAGAAACACCATATATTTT
TRBD1,-,TRBV4-3,TRBJ1-3,CASSQLDRGSSGNTIYF,TGCGCCAGCAGCCAGCTCGACAGGGGGTCATCAGGAAACACCATATATTTT
TRBD1,few,TRBV28,TRBJ1-4,CASRAGQEEKLFF,TGTGCCAGCAGAGCCGGACAGGAAGAAAAACTGTTTTTT
TRBD2,-,TRBV15,TRBJ2-1,CATSRDLPYSGRQFF,TGTGCCACCAGCAGAGATCTCCCTTATAGCGGGAGGCAGTTCTTC
-,-,TRBV7-2,TRBJ1-1,CASSLDGGGTEAFF,TGTGCCAGCAGCTTAGACGGGGGTGGCACTGAAGCTTTCTTT
-,-,TRBV7-2,TRBJ1-1,CASSFQDEAFF,TGTGCCAGCAGCTTCCAGGATGAAGCTTTCTTT
TRBD2,-,TRBV5-8,TRBJ2-7,CASSFSYEREHEQYF,TGTGCCAGCAGCTTCTCTTACGAGCGGGAGCATGAGCAGTACTTC
-,-,TRBV5-1,TRBJ1-1,CASSLGPSVTEAFF,TGCGCCAGCAGCTTGGGCCCCTCGGTCACTGAAGCTTTCTTT
TRBD2,-,TRBV9,TRBJ2-1,CASSLAGGFEQFF,TGTGCCAGCAGCTTAGCGGGAGGGTTTGAGCAGTTCTTC
TRBD1,-,TRBV19,TRBJ1-5,CASSRTGTGGAGNQPQHF,TGTGCCAGTAGTCGTACCGGGACAGGGGGCGCGGGCAATCAGCCCCAGCATTTT
TRBD1,-,TRBV28,TRBJ1-2,CASSSAGQGYGYTF,TGTGCCAGCAGTTCCGCCGGACAGGGGTATGGCTACACCTTC
TRBD1,-,TRBV27,TRBJ1-1,CASSAQGAAEAFF,TGTGCCAGCAGTGCGCAGGGGGCCGCTGAAGCTTTCTTT